A selection of T cell receptor beta chains follows, all from one sample in a study of identical twins. Using its own MiXCR run on the 5' RACE reads, TCRdb lists one record per CDR3 protein. This sample has over 200,000 distinct CDR3 sequences; around 10% occur once, and the top ten carry 5% to 5.5%. The sequenced sample consisted of memory (CD45RO+) T cells sorted from blood. The receptors originated from a woman under 30 in good health. CDR3s include the opening cysteine and the closing phenylalanine or tryptophan. The D gene is left open where the match is weak. A clone size is listed for some rows: how often the clone was seen (once, few, many), or a class if it is expanded.

CDR3 DNA	CDR3 protein	clone size	J gene	D gene	V gene
TGCGCCAGCAGCTTGATTCCGGGGGAGACCCAGTACTTC	CASSLIPGETQYF	few	TRBJ2-5	-	TRBV5-1
TGTGCCAGCAGATTCCGGGACGGCGACTTCTACGAGCAGTACTTC	CASRFRDGDFYEQYF	-	TRBJ2-7	-	TRBV7-2
TGTGCCAGCAGTTTTGACAGATATAACACTGAAGCTTTCTTT	CASSFDRYNTEAFF	-	TRBJ1-1	-	TRBV12-3/TRBV12-4
TGCAGCGTGAGCTGGACAGAAAACACTGAAGCTTTCTTT	CSVSWTENTEAFF	many	TRBJ1-1	-	TRBV29-1
TGCAGTGCTAGAGGGGGGCCGAGACTAGCGGGATCAGATACGCAGTATTTT	CSARGGPRLAGSDTQYF	few	TRBJ2-3	TRBD2	TRBV20-1
TGTGCCAGCAGACCAACAAACCGCCAGACAGATACGCAGTATTTT	CASRPTNRQTDTQYF	many	TRBJ2-3	-	TRBV25-1
TGTGCCAGCAGCGGACCCCCGGGCCCCCCGGGTTACAATGAGCAGTTCTTC	CASSGPPGPPGYNEQFF	-	TRBJ2-1	-	TRBV7-3
TGTGCCAGCAGTTCCTCGACAGGGAGGGGAAACATTCAGTACTTC	CASSSSTGRGNIQYF	many	TRBJ2-4	-	TRBV12-3/TRBV12-4
TGTGCCAGCAGCTTGAGGGCAGGCCTTAGCACAGATACGCAGTATTTT	CASSLRAGLSTDTQYF	few	TRBJ2-3	-	TRBV5-6
TGTGCTAGTGGTTTGGTAGAAGGAGGGTGGGATGAGCAGTTCTTC	CASGLVEGGWDEQFF	few	TRBJ2-1	-	TRBV12-5
TGCAGTGCTAGCCCCGTCTTGGGCGAAGCTTTCTTT	CSASPVLGEAFF	-	TRBJ1-1	-	TRBV20-1